The sequence of this T cell receptor (beta chain) was determined in a study of OX40 agonist ivuxolimab in advanced cancers. Study-level points and caveats: At 0.1 to 3.0 mg/kg, clonal expansion of CD4+ and CD8+ blood T cells had occurred by week 6.

About this clone: Antigen specificity is unknown.

The CDR3 is 16 amino acids. The germline V gene has CDR1 SGHTS and CDR2 YDEGEE. Trimming stripped 0 bases from V and 5 bases from J, with 17 bases between. Method: immunoSEQ multiplex PCR; TCRdb's copy keeps in-frame clones and lacks some. Of around 63,000 clones listed, 75% to 90% are singletons. The sequencing here drew on CD4+ or CD8+ T cells sorted from blood, taken in a trial of the OX40 agonist ivuxolimab. This chain links TRBV5-8 with TRBJ1-2; no clear D. The sequence was collected from an adult with an advanced solid tumor such as melanoma, head and neck, liver or kidney cancer. The CDR3 region has the DNA TGTGCCAGCAGCTTGGAAAAGGGTTGGCTAACTTATGGCTACACCTTC. Amino acid sequence: CASSLEKGWLTYGYTF.